These 19 T cell receptor beta chains originate from one sample sequenced in a study of CD8 T cells in Susac syndrome. Random hexamers were used to reverse transcribe the RNA input (0.5 to 1 ug). TCRdb itself ran the immunoSEQ multiplex PCR reads through MiXCR, one entry per CDR3 protein. Of over 150,000 distinct CDR3 sequences in the sample, more than 95% are singletons; the top ten hold approximately 0.12%. Sequencing used CD4+ T cells from PBMCs. The receptors derive from a human donor with Susac syndrome.

V is TRBV20-1 and J is TRBJ1-5; 8 bases fit TRBD1. The germline gives CDR1 DFQATT, CDR2 SNEGSKA (reference sequence). This CDR3 contains 14 residues. J lost 3 bases, V lost 6 bases, and 7 bases had no gene match. The CDR3 reads CSASTGALNQPQHF. The CDR3 DNA reads TGCAGTGCCTCGACAGGGGCCCTCAATCAGCCCCAGCATTTT.

The V call is TRBV2, the J call TRBJ2-5, with TRBD1 matching over 8 bases. The CDR3 consists of 13 residues. Trimming at V came to 4 bases and at J to 5 bases, leaving 3 bases not matched to a gene. The germline V gene has CDR1 SNHLY and CDR2 FYNNEI. CDR3 region: CASSVRQGETQYF. The CDR3 region has the DNA TGTGCCAGCAGTGTTCGACAGGGGGAGACCCAGTACTTC.

V and J are TRBV28 and TRBJ2-7; 7 nucleotides line up with TRBD2. The junction had 7 bases not matched to a gene; V was cut back by 2 bases and J by 6 bases. Looked up from germline, CDR1 is MDHEN and CDR2 is SYDVKM. The CDR3 runs 14 residues. The CDR3 nucleotides are TGTGCCAGCAGTTTAGTGTCGTGGGAGGGCGAGCAGTACTTC. Its protein product is CASSLVSWEGEQYF. Together with reference TRBV28 and TRBJ2-7, the CDR3 gives the full variable domain: DVKVTQSSRYLVKRTGEKVFLECVQDMDHENMFWYRQDPGLGLRLIYFSYDVKMKEKGDIPEGYSVSREKKERFSLILESASTNQTSMYLCASSLVSWEGEQYFGPGTRLTVT.

This clonotype came up once. The J gene is TRBJ2-2, the V gene TRBV7-8; no clear D. The CDR3 totals 15 residues. The germline CDR1 and CDR2 sequences are SGHVS and FQNEAQ. V was pared by 2 bases and J by 1 base, with 8 bases between. CDR3 loop: CASSLTLGNTGELFF. CDR3 nucleotide sequence: TGTGCCAGCAGCTTAACCTTAGGGAACACCGGGGAGCTGTTTTTT.

The chain couples TRBV28 to TRBJ1-3; 8 positions match TRBD1. This CDR3 region has 13 residues. Germline V gene lookup returns CDR1 MDHEN and CDR2 SYDVKM. V shed 11 bases and J 0 bases; nucleotides not matched to a gene: 3. The CDR3 nucleotides are TGTGCCGGACAGGGAGCCTCTGGAAACACCATATATTTT. It codes for CAGQGASGNTIYF.

The chain uses TRBV9 and TRBJ2-3, with D possibly matching TRBD1 (6 bases). This CDR3 contains 14 residues. Per germline, CDR1 SGDLS and CDR2 YYNGEE. V dropped 4 bases and J dropped 0 bases, with 9 bases sitting between them. The DNA for the CDR3 is TGTGCCAGCAGCTCGGGACACAGCACAGATACGCAGTATTTT. Protein sequence: CASSSGHSTDTQYF.

The chain combines TRBV20-1 with TRBJ1-1; 7 bases match TRBD1. The CDR3 loop spans 13 amino acids. Trimming took 3 bases from V and 3 from J; bases not matched to a gene: 4. Germline V gives CDR1 DFQATT, CDR2 SNEGSKA (reference sequence). The DNA for the CDR3 is TGCAGTGCTAGCAGGGGGAGTGACACTGAAGCTTTCTTT. It translates to CSASRGSDTEAFF.

This clonotype was detected only once. The chain has TRBV29-1 and TRBJ2-1, with D hard to call. With 0 bases removed from V and 5 bases from J, the gap between germline ends came to 17 bases. The CDR3 runs 16 residues. The V gene's germline CDR1 is SQVTM and CDR2 ANQGSEA. The CDR3 DNA reads TGCAGCGTTGAAGATCAACTATCCCGACGGAACAATGAGCAGTTCTTC. Amino acids: CSVEDQLSRRNNEQFF.

V is TRBV28 and J is TRBJ1-2; 8 positions agree with TRBD1. V lost 9 bases, J lost 7 bases, and 4 bases stayed unmatched. The CDR3 covers 11 residues. CDR1 and CDR2 (germline): MDHEN, SYDVKM. CDR3 amino acids: CASRTGSGYTF. The CDR3 bases are TGTGCCAGTCGGACAGGGTCTGGCTACACCTTC.

The chain has TRBV3-1 and TRBJ2-5; TRBD1 might be the D (6 bases). The CDR3 totals 15 residues. V dropped 2 bases and J dropped 0 bases, with 10 bases sitting between them. Looked up from germline, CDR1 is LGHDT and CDR2 is YNNKEL (reference sequence). CDR3 in amino acids: CASSQPDRYQETQYF. CDR3 DNA: TGTGCCAGCAGCCAACCTGACAGGTACCAAGAGACCCAGTACTTC.

The chain links TRBV5-1 to TRBJ1-5; TRBD1 agrees at 8 bases. The trim removed 5 bases at V and 6 bases at J, leaving 7 bases unmatched. CDR1 is SGHRS, CDR2 YFSETQ, per germline. The CDR3 extends over 14 amino acids. DNA for the CDR3: TGCGCCAGCAGTCCGACAGGGGCAGGTCAGCCCCAGCATTTT. This encodes CASSPTGAGQPQHF.

This chain uses TRBV7-2 with TRBJ1-5; D might be TRBD1 (6 bases). V lost 2 bases and J lost 6, with 14 bases in between. Germline CDR1 and CDR2: SGHTA and FQGNSA. This CDR3 is built from 15 residues. The CDR3: CASSLTQGGGQPQHF. The CDR3 DNA follows: TGTGCCAGCAGCTTAACACAGGGAGGAGGTCAGCCCCAGCATTTT.

The chain recombines TRBV28 with TRBJ1-1; unclear D gene. The CDR3 runs 11 residues. CDR1 is MDHEN, CDR2 SYDVKM, per germline. V gave up 3 bases and J gave up 7 bases, with 6 bases separating them. The CDR3 DNA sequence: TGTGCCAGCAGTTTCTCCTATGAAGCTTTCTTT. It codes for CASSFSYEAFF. Combining the CDR3 with reference TRBV28 and TRBJ1-1 gives the whole variable domain DVKVTQSSRYLVKRTGEKVFLECVQDMDHENMFWYRQDPGLGLRLIYFSYDVKMKEKGDIPEGYSVSREKKERFSLILESASTNQTSMYLCASSFSYEAFFGQGTRLTVV.

This clonotype appeared a single time. The chain links TRBV5-4 to TRBJ2-7; D remains unclear. The germline V gene has CDR1 SGHNT and CDR2 YYREEE (reference sequence). The V end lost 4 bases, the J end lost 2 bases, and 13 bases lay between the germline ends. CDR3 length equals 14 residues. For the CDR3, the DNA is TGTGCCAGCAGCCCAGATAGAATGACCTACGAGCAGTACTTC. Protein sequence: CASSPDRMTYEQYF.

This chain connects TRBV29-1 to TRBJ2-1; D may be TRBD2 (5 bases). The germline gives CDR1 SQVTM, CDR2 ANQGSEA. Trimming took 7 bases from V and 4 from J, leaving 11 bases between them. This CDR3 contains 12 residues. Here the CDR3 DNA reads TGCAGCGCCCGGGATCAGTACAATGAGCAGTTCTTC. This gives the protein CSARDQYNEQFF.

The V call is TRBV12-3 or TRBV12-4, the J call TRBJ1-1; a weak D match, TRBD1 (6 bases). Trimming took off 4 bases at V and 8 bases at J, with 11 bases between the two ends. This CDR3 region has 12 residues. The CDR3 nucleotides read TGTGCCAGCAGTTCCGACAGGTCCGAAGCTTTCTTT. Translated: CASSSDRSEAFF.

This chain uses TRBV6-2 or TRBV6-3 with TRBJ2-3; the match to TRBD1 covers 7 bases. Losses at the gene ends were 4 bases for V and 4 bases for J; bases not matched to a gene: 8. The CDR3 contains 15 residues. Germline CDR1 MNHEY, CDR2 SVGEGT. CDR3 nucleotides: TGTGCCAGCAGTTTGCAGGGGGTAGGACCAGATACGCAGTATTTT. This sequence encodes CASSLQGVGPDTQYF.

This chain links TRBV24-1 with TRBJ2-6; D gene ambiguous. Trimming took off 4 bases at V and 0 bases at J, with 9 bases between the two ends. CDR1 and CDR2 from the germline V gene are KGHDR and SFDVKD. CDR3 length equals 16 residues. The CDR3 protein is CATSDSALSGANVLTF. The CDR3 nucleotides read TGTGCCACCAGTGACTCAGCCCTCTCTGGGGCCAACGTCCTGACTTTC.

The chain has TRBV29-1 and TRBJ1-1; D possibly corresponds to TRBD1 (5 bases). This CDR3 is 14 amino acids long. Per germline, CDR1 SQVTM and CDR2 ANQGSEA. V was shortened by 2 bases and J by 0 bases, with 10 bases between the two germline ends. Here the CDR3 reads CSVEWGNMNTEAFF. In DNA form, the CDR3 reads TGCAGCGTTGAATGGGGCAACATGAACACTGAAGCTTTCTTT.